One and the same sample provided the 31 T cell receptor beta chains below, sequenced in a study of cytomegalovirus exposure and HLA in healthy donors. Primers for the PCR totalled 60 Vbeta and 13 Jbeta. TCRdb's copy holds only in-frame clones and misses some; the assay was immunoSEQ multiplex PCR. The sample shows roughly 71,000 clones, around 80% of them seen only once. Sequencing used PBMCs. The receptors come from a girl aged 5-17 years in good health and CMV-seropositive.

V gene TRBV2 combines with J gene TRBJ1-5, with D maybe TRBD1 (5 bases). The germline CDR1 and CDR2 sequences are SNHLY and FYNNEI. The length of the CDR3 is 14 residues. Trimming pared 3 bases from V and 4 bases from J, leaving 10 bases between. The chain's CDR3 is CASSEWGRNQPQHF. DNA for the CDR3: TGTGCCAGCAGTGAGTGGGGCAGAAATCAGCCCCAGCATTTT.

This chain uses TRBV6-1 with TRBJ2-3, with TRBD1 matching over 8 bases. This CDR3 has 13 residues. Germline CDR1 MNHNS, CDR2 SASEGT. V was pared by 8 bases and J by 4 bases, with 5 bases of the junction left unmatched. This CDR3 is CASRDRLSDTQYF. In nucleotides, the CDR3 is TGTGCCAGCCGGGACAGGCTCTCAGATACGCAGTATTTT.

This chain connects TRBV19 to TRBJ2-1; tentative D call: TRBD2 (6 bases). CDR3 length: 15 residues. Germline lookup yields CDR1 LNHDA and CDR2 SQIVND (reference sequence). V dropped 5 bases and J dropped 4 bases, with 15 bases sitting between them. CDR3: CASSGSRDFYNEQFF. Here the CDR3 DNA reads TGTGCCAGTAGTGGCTCCCGGGACTTTTACAATGAGCAGTTCTTC.

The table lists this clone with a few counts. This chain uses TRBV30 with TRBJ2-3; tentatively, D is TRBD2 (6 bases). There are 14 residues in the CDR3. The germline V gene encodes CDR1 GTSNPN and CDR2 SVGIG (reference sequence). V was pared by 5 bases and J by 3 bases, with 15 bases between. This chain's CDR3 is CAWQASAATDTQYF. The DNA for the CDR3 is TGTGCCTGGCAAGCTAGCGCAGCGACAGATACGCAGTATTTT.

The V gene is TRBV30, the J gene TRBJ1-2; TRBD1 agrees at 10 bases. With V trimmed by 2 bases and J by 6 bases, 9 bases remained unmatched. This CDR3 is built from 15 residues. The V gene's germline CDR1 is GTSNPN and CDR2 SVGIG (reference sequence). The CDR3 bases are TGTGCCTGGAGTACACACCGACAGGGGGCGCATGGCTACACCTTC. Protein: CAWSTHRQGAHGYTF.

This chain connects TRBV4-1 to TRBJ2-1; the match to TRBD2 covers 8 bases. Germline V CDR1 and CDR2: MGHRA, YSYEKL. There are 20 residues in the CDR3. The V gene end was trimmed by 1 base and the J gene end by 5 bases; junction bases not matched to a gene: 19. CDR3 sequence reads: CASSQGITSGQRGDNNEQFF. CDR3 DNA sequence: TGCGCCAGCAGCCAAGGAATTACTAGCGGCCAAAGGGGTGACAACAATGAGCAGTTCTTC.

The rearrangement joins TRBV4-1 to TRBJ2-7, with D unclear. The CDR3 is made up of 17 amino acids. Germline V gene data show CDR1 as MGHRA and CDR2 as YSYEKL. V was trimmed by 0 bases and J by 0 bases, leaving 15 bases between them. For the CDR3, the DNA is TGCGCCAGCAGCCAAGATCGGGTGGCTGCAGTCTCCTACGAGCAGTACTTC. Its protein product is CASSQDRVAAVSYEQYF.

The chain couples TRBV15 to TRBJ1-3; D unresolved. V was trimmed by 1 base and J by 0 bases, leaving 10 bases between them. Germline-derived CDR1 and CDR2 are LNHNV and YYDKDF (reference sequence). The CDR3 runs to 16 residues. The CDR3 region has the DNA TGTGCCACCAGCAGAGCCGCTGAGATCTCTGGAAACACCATATATTTT. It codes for CATSRAAEISGNTIYF.

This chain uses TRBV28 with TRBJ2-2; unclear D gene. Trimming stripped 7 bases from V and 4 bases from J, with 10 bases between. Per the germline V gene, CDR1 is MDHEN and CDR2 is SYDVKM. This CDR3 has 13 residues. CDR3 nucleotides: TGTGCCAGCATCCAAGCTTCCACCGGGGAGCTGTTTTTT. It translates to CASIQASTGELFF.

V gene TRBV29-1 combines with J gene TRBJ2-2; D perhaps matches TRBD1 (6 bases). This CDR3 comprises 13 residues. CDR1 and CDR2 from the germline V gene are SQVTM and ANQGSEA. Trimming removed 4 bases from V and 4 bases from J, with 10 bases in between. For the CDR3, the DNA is TGCAGCGTTGTACAGGGTGGCACCGGGGAGCTGTTTTTT. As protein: CSVVQGGTGELFF.

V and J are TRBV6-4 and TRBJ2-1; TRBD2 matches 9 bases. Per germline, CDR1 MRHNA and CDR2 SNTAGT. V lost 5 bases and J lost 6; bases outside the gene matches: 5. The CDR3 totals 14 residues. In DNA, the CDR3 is TGTGCCAGCAGTATGGGCGGGAGGGTCAATGAGCAGTTCTTC. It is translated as CASSMGGRVNEQFF.

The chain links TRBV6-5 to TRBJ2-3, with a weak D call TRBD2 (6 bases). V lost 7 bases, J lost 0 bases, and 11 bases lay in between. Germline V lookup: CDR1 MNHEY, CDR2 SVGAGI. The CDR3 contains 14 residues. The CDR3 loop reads CASTDAGSTDTQYF. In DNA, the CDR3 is TGTGCCAGCACCGATGCGGGAAGCACAGATACGCAGTATTTT.

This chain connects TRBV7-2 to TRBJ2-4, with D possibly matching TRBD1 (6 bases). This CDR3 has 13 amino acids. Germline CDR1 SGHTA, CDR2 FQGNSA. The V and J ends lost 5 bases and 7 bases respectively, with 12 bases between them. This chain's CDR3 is CASSMYRENIQYF. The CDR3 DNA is TGTGCCAGCAGCATGTACAGGGAGAACATTCAGTACTTC.

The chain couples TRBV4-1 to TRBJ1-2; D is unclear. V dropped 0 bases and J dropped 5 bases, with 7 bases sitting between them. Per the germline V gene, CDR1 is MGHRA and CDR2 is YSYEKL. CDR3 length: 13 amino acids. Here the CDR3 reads CASSQEAPYGYTF. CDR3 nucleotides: TGCGCCAGCAGCCAAGAAGCCCCGTATGGCTACACCTTC.

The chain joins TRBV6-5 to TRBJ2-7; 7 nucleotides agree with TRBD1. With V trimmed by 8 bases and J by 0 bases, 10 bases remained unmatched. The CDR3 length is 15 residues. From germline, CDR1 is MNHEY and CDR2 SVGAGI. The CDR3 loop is CASGPGTDNSYEQYF. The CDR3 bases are TGTGCCAGCGGCCCCGGGACAGATAACTCCTACGAGCAGTACTTC.

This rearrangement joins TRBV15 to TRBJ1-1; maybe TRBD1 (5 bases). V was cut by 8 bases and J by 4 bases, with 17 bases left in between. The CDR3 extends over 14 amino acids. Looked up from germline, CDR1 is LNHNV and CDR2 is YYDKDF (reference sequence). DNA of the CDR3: TGTGCCACCCGAACTCAGGGCTGGGCCACTGAAGCTTTCTTT. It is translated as CATRTQGWATEAFF.

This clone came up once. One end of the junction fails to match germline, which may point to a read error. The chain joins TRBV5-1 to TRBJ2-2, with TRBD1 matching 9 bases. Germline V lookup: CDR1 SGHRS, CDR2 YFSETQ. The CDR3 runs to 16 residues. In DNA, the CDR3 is TGCGCCAGCAGCGCCTTGGACAGGGGAAGCACCGGGGAGCTGCTTTTT. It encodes CASSALDRGSTGELLF.

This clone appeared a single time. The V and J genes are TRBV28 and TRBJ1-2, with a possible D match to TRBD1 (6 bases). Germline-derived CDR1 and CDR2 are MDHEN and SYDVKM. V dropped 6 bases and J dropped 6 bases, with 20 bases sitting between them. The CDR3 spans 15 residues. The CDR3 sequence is CASSPVRGGWNGYTF. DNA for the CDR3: TGTGCCAGCAGCCCTGTAAGGGGGGGTTGGAATGGCTACACCTTC.

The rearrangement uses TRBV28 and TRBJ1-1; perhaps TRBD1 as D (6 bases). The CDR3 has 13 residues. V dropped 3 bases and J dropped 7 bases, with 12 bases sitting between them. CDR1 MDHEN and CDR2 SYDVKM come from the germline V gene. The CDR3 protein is CASSLLGQIEAFF. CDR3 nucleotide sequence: TGTGCCAGCAGTTTGCTAGGACAGATTGAAGCTTTCTTT.

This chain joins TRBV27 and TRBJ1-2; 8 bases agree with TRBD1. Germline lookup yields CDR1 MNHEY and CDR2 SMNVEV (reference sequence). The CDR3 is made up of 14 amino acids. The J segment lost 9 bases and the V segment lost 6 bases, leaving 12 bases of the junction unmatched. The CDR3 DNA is TGTGCCAGCAGACCCCCCATCCAGGGGGCTAGCTACACCTTC. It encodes CASRPPIQGASYTF.

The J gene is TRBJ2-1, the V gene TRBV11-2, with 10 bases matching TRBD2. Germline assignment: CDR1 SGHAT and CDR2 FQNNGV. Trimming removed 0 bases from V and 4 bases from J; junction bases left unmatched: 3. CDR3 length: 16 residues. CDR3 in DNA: TGTGCCAGCAGCTTAGAAGCGGGAGGGGGGTACAATGAGCAGTTCTTC. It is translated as CASSLEAGGGYNEQFF.

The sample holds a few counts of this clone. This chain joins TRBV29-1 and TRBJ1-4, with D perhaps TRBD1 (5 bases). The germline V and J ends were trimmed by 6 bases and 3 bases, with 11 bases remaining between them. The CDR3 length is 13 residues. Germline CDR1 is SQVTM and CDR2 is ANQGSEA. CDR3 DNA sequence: TGCAGCGTCGCGGGACGTTCTAATGAAAAACTGTTTTTT. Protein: CSVAGRSNEKLFF. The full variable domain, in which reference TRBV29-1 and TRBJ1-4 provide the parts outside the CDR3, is SAVISQKPSRDICQRGTSLTIQCQVDSQVTMMFWYRQQPGQSLTLIATANQGSEATYESGFVIDKFPISRPNLTFSTLTVSNMSPEDSSIYLCSVAGRSNEKLFFGSGTQLSVL.

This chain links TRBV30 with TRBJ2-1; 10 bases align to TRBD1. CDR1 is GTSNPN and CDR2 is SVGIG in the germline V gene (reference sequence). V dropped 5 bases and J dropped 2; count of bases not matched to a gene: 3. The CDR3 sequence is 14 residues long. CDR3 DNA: TGTGCCTGGGAGACAGGGGGCACCTACAATGAGCAGTTCTTC. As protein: CAWETGGTYNEQFF.

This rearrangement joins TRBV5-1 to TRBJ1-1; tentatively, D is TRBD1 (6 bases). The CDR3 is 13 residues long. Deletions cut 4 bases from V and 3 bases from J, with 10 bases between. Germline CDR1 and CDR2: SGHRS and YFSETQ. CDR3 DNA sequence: TGCGCCAGCAGCACCCAGGGGTACACTGAAGCTTTCTTT. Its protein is CASSTQGYTEAFF. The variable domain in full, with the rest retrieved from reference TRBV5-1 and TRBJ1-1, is KAGVTQTPRYLIKTRGQQVTLSCSPISGHRSVSWYQQTPGQGLQFLFEYFSETQRNKGNFPGRFSGRQFSNSRSEMNVSTLELGDSALYLCASSTQGYTEAFFGQGTRLTVV.

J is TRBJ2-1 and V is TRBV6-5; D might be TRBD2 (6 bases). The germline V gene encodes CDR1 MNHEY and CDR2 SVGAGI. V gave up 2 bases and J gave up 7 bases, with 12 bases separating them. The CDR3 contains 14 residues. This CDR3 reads CASSYTSGGNEQFF. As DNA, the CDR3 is TGTGCCAGCAGTTACACGTCAGGAGGGAATGAGCAGTTCTTC.

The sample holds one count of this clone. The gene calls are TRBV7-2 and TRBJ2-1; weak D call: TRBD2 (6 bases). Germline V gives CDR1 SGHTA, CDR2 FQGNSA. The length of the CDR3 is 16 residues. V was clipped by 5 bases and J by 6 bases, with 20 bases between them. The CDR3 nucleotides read TGTGCCAGCAGCCCTCCCCCGTGGAGGGTGCCCAATGAGCAGTTCTTC. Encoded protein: CASSPPPWRVPNEQFF. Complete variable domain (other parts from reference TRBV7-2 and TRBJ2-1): GAGVSQSPSNKVTEKGKDVELRCDPISGHTALYWYRQSLGQGLEFLIYFQGNSAPDKSGLPSDRFSAERTGGSVSTLTIQRTQQEDSAVYLCASSPPPWRVPNEQFFGPGTRLTVL.

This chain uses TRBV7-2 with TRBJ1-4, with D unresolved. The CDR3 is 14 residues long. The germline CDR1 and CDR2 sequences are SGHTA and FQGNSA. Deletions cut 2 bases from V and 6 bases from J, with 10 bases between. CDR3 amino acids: CASSLTRQDEKLFF. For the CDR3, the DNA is TGTGCCAGCAGCTTAACACGGCAGGATGAAAAACTGTTTTTT. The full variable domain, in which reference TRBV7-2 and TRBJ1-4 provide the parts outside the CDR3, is GAGVSQSPSNKVTEKGKDVELRCDPISGHTALYWYRQSLGQGLEFLIYFQGNSAPDKSGLPSDRFSAERTGGSVSTLTIQRTQQEDSAVYLCASSLTRQDEKLFFGSGTQLSVL.

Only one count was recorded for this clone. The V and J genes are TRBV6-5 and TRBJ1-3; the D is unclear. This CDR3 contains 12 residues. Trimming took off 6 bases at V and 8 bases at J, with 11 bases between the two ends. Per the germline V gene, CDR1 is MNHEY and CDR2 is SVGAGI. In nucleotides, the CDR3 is TGTGCCAGCAGGAGCCGAGGAGACACCATATATTTT. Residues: CASRSRGDTIYF.

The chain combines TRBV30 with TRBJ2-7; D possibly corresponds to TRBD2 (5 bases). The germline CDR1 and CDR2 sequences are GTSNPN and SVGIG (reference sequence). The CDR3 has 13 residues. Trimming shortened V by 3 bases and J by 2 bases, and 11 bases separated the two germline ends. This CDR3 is CAWRSRAPYEQYF. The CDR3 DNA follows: TGTGCCTGGAGATCGCGGGCCCCCTACGAGCAGTACTTC.

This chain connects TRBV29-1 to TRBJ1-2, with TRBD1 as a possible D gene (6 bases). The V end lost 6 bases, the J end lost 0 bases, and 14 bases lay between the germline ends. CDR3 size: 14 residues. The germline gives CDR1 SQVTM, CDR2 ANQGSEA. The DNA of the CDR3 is TGCAGCGTAAAGACAGGAGATTCTAACTATGGCTACACCTTC. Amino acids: CSVKTGDSNYGYTF. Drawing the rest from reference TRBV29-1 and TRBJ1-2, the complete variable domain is SAVISQKPSRDICQRGTSLTIQCQVDSQVTMMFWYRQQPGQSLTLIATANQGSEATYESGFVIDKFPISRPNLTFSTLTVSNMSPEDSSIYLCSVKTGDSNYGYTFGSGTRLTVV.

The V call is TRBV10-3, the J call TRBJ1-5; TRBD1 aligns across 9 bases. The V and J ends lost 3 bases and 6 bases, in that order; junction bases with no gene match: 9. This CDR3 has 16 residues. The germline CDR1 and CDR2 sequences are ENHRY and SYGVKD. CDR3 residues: CAISDRDRVVSQPQHF. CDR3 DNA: TGTGCCATCAGTGACCGGGACAGGGTGGTGAGTCAGCCCCAGCATTTT.